This TCR beta chain is from a study of shared clonotypes between healthy human individuals. Whole-study results and caveats: The study sampled only blood, and tissue repertoires likely differ.

Profiling relied on immunoSEQ multiplex PCR, and the TCRdb table lists in-frame clones only, not all of them. This sample yields under 1,100,000 clones, of which more than 75% are seen a single time; roughly 0.62% belongs to the top ten. Per germline, CDR1 MNHNS and CDR2 SASEGT. Trimming removed 10 bases from V and 7 bases from J, with 14 bases in between. This CDR3 is built from 12 residues. To note about this clone: Its antigen is not identified.

V usage is TRBV6-1 and J usage is TRBJ1-5, with D unresolved. Sequencing used memory CD4+ T cells from PBMCs. The subset denotes: CD45RA-negative fraction. The TCR originated in a man younger than 30 in good health. Some clones in this sample may be carry-over from other donors' samples. In nucleotides, the CDR3 is TGTGCCACCCTTGGGTCAGACCAGCCCCAGCATTTT. Its protein product is CATLGSDQPQHF.